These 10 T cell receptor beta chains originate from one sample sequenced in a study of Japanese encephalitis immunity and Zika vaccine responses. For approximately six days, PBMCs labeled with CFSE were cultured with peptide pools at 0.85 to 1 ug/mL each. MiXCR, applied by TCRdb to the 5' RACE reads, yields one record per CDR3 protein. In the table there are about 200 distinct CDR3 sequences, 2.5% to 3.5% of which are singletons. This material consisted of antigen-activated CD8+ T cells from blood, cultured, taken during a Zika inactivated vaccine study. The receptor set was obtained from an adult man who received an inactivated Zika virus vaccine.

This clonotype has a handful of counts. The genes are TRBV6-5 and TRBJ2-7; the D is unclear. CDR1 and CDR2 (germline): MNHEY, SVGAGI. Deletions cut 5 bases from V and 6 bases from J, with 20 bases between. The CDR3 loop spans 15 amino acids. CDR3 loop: CASSTGPLTAPEQYF. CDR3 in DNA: TGTGCCAGCAGTACGGGTCCGCTCACCGCCCCCGAGCAGTACTTC.

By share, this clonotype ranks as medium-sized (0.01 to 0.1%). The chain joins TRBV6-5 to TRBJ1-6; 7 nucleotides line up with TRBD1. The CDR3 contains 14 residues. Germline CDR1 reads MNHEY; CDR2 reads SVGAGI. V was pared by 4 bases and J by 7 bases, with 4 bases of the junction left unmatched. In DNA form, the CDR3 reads TGTGCCAGCAGTTGGCAGGGGGGGAATTCACCCCTCCACTTT. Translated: CASSWQGGNSPLHF.

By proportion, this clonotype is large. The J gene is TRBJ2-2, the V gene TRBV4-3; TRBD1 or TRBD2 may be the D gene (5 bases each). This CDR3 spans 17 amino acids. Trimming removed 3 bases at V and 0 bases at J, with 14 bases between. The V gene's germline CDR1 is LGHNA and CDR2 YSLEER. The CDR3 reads CASSQIGTYTNTGELFF. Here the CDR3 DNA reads TGCGCCAGCAGCCAGATTGGGACGTATACGAACACCGGGGAGCTGTTTTTT.

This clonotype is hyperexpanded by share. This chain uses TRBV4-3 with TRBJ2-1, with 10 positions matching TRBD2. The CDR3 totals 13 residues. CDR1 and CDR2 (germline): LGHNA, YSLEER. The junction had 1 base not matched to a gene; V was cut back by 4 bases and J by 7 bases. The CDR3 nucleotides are TGCGCCAGCAGCCTGACTAGCGGGAATGAGCAGTTCTTC. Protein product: CASSLTSGNEQFF.

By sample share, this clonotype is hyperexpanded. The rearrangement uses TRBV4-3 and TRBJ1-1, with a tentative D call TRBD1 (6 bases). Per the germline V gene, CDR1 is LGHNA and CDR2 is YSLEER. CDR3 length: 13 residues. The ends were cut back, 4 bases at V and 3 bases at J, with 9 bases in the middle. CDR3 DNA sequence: TGCGCCAGCAGCCTGGGACATTACACTGAAGCTTTCTTT. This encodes CASSLGHYTEAFF.

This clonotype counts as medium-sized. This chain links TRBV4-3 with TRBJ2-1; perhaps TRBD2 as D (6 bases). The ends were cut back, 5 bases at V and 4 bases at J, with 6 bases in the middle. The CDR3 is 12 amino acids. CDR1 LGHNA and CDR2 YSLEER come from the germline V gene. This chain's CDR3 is CASSGGYNEQFF. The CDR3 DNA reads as TGCGCCAGCAGCGGGGGGTACAATGAGCAGTTCTTC.

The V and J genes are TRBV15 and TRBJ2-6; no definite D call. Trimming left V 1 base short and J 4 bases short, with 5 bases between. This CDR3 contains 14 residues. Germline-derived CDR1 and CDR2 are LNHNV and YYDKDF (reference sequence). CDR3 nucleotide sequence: TGTGCCACCAGCAGAGTTCCCGGGGCCAACGTCCTGACTTTC. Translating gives CATSRVPGANVLTF. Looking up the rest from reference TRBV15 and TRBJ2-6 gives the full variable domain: DAMVIQNPRYQVTQFGKPVTLSCSQTLNHNVMYWYQQKSSQAPKLLFHYYDKDFNNEADTPDNFQSRRPNTSFCFLDIRSPGLGDTAMYLCATSRVPGANVLTFGAGSRLTVL.

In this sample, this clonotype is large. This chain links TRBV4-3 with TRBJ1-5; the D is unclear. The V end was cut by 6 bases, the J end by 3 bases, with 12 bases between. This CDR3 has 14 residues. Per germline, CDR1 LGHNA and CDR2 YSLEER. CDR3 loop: CASSLTVANQPQHF. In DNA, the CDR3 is TGCGCCAGCAGTCTCACAGTAGCCAATCAGCCCCAGCATTTT.

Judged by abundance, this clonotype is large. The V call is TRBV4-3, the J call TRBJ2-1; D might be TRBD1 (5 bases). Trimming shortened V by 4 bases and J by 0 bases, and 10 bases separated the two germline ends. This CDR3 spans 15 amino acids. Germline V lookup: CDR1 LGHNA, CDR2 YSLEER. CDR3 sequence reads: CASSLQGGSYNEQFF. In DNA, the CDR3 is TGCGCCAGCAGCCTCCAGGGTGGCTCCTACAATGAGCAGTTCTTC.

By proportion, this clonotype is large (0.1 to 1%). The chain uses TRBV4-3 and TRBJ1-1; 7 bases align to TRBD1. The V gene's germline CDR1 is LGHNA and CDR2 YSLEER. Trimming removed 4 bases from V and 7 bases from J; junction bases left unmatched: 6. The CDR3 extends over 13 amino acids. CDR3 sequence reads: CASSLDRANEAFF. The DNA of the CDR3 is TGCGCCAGCAGCCTAGACAGGGCGAATGAAGCTTTCTTT.